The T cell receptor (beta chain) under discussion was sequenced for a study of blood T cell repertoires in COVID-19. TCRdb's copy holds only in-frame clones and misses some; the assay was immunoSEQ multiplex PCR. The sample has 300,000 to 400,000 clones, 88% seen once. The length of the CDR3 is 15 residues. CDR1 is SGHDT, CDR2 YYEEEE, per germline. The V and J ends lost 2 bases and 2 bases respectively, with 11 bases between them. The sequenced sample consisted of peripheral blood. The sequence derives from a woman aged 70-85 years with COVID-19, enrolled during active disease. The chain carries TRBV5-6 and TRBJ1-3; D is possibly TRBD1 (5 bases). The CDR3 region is CASSFWGGTGNTIYF. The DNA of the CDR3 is TGTGCCAGCAGCTTCTGGGGGGGAACTGGAAACACCATATATTTT.